What follows are 9 T cell receptor beta chains derived from one specimen sequenced in a study of T cell changes during pregnancy in multiple sclerosis. The assay was immunoSEQ multiplex PCR, and TCRdb's table has in-frame clones only and misses some. The sample contains about 61,000 clones, approximately 90% of which appear only once. The starting material was peripheral blood, obtained in the first trimester of pregnancy. These receptors were obtained from a female donor in good health, enrolled as a control in a pregnancy study.

This sequence joins TRBV13 and TRBJ2-3; tentative D call: TRBD2 (6 bases). The V end was cut by 4 bases, the J end by 0 bases, with 17 bases between. Germline values: CDR1 PRHDT, CDR2 FYEKMQ (reference sequence). The CDR3 covers 17 residues. The CDR3 nucleotides are TGTGCCAGCAGCTCCCGACCCCCGGGACTTAGCACAGATACGCAGTATTTT. Translated: CASSSRPPGLSTDTQYF. The full variable domain, rest sourced from reference TRBV13 and TRBJ2-3, is AAGVIQSPRHLIKEKRETATLKCYPIPRHDTVYWYQQGPGQDPQFLISFYEKMQSDKGSIPDRFSAQQFSDYHSELNMSSLELGDSALYFCASSSRPPGLSTDTQYFGPGTRLTVL.

The gene calls are TRBV30 and TRBJ2-5; D might be TRBD1 (5 bases). The V and J ends lost 2 bases and 1 base respectively, with 8 bases between them. CDR3 length: 13 amino acids. Per germline, CDR1 GTSNPN and CDR2 SVGIG (reference sequence). This CDR3 reads CAWSTGSQETQYF. In nucleotides, the CDR3 is TGTGCCTGGAGTACAGGCAGCCAAGAGACCCAGTACTTC.

For the CDR3, the DNA is TGCGCCAGCAGCCCAACTGGGGGCAACGAGGGATACTACACCTTC. This translates into CASSPTGGNEGYYTF. The rearrangement links TRBV5-1 to TRBJ1-2; the D gene is possibly TRBD1 (6 bases). Germline V gives CDR1 SGHRS, CDR2 YFSETQ. Between the trimmed V and J ends, which lost 4 bases and 10 bases, there was a span of 23 bases. The CDR3 covers 15 residues.

The J gene is TRBJ2-2, the V gene TRBV6-5, with 8 bases lining up with TRBD2. There are 15 residues in the CDR3. Trimming cost V 5 bases and J 3 bases; bases outside gene matches: 5. CDR1 is MNHEY, CDR2 SVGAGI, per germline. The CDR3 sequence is CASSPGRADTGELFF. Here the CDR3 DNA reads TGTGCCAGCAGTCCCGGGAGGGCCGACACCGGGGAGCTGTTTTTT.

V is TRBV2 and J is TRBJ2-1, with TRBD1 identical over 7 bases. The CDR3 is made up of 14 amino acids. CDR1 and CDR2 from the germline V gene are SNHLY and FYNNEI. Losses at the gene ends were 7 bases for V and 4 bases for J; bases not matched to a gene: 7. The CDR3 nucleotides are TGTGCCAGCATTAATCAGGACAGGTACAATGAGCAGTTCTTC. Residues: CASINQDRYNEQFF.

V and J are TRBV6-1 and TRBJ1-5, with D maybe TRBD1 (5 bases). Germline V gives CDR1 MNHNS, CDR2 SASEGT. The CDR3 extends over 15 amino acids. Trimming left V 4 bases short and J 3 bases short, with 13 bases between. The CDR3 DNA reads as TGTGCCAGCAGTGGGCTTGGGGGGGTCAATCAGCCCCAGCATTTT. Translation gives CASSGLGGVNQPQHF.

The V and J genes are TRBV27 and TRBJ2-3; TRBD2 matches at 12 bases. This CDR3 is built from 17 residues. CDR1 is MNHEY and CDR2 is SMNVEV in the germline V gene (reference sequence). V shed 3 bases, J shed 0 bases, and the junction held 4 bases outside the gene matches. In DNA, the CDR3 is TGTGCCAGCAGTTTGGGGACTAGCGGGTTTAGCACAGATACGCAGTATTTT. It is translated as CASSLGTSGFSTDTQYF.

V and J are TRBV5-1 and TRBJ2-7, with D perhaps TRBD2 (6 bases). Germline V gives CDR1 SGHRS, CDR2 YFSETQ. The CDR3 has 15 amino acids. Trimming took 0 bases from V and 1 from J, leaving 11 bases between them. CDR3 loop: CASSLAGGNSYEQYF. DNA of the CDR3: TGCGCCAGCAGCTTGGCCGGAGGGAATTCCTACGAGCAGTACTTC.

This clone was observed a single time. This chain joins TRBV7-9 and TRBJ1-1; D remains ambiguous. Per the germline V gene, CDR1 is SEHNR and CDR2 is FQNEAQ (reference sequence). CDR3 length: 11 amino acids. The germline V and J ends were trimmed by 5 bases and 4 bases, with 5 bases remaining between them. CDR3 residues: CASSRGTEAFF. In DNA, the CDR3 is TGTGCCAGCAGCCGAGGCACTGAAGCTTTCTTT.